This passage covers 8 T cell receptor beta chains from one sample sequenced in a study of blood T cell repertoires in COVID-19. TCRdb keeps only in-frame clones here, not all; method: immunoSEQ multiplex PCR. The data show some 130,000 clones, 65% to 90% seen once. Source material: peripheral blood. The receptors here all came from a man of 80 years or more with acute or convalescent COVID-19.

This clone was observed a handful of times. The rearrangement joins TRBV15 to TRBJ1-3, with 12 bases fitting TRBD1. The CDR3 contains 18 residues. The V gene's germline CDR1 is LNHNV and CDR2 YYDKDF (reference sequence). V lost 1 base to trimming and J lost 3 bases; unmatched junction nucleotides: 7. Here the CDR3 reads CATSRGWGQGAYGNTIYF. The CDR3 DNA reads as TGTGCCACCAGCAGAGGTTGGGGACAGGGGGCCTATGGAAACACCATATATTTT. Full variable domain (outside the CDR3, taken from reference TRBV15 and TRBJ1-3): DAMVIQNPRYQVTQFGKPVTLSCSQTLNHNVMYWYQQKSSQAPKLLFHYYDKDFNNEADTPDNFQSRRPNTSFCFLDIRSPGLGDTAMYLCATSRGWGQGAYGNTIYFGEGSWLTVV.

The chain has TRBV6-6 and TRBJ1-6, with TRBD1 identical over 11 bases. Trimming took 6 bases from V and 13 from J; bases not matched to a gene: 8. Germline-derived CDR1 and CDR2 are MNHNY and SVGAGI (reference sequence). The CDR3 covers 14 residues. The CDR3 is CASRRGTGGFPLHF. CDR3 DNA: TGTGCCAGCAGAAGGGGGACAGGGGGTTTCCCCCTCCACTTT.

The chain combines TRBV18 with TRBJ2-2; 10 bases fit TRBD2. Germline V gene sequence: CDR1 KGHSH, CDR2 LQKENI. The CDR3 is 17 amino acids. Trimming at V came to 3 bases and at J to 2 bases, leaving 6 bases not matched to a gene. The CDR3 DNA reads TGTGCCAGCTCACCTAAGGTAGCGGGAGGAAACACCGGGGAGCTGTTTTTT. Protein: CASSPKVAGGNTGELFF. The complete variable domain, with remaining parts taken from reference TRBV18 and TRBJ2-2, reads NAGVMQNPRHLVRRRGQEARLRCSPMKGHSHVYWYRQLPEEGLKFMVYLQKENIIDESGMPKERFSAEFPKEGPSILRIQQVVRGDSAAYFCASSPKVAGGNTGELFFGEGSRLTVL.

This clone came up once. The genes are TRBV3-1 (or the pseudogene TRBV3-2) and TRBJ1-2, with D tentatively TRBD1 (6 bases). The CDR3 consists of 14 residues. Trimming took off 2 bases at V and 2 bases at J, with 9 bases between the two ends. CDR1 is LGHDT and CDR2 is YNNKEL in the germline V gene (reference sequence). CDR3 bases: TGTGCCAGCAGCCAAAGGGGGAGCAACTATGGCTACACCTTC. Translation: CASSQRGSNYGYTF.

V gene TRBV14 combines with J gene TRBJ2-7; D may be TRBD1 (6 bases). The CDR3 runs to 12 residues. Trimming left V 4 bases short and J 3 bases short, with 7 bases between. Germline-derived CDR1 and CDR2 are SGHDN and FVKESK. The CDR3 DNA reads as TGTGCCAGCAGCCCACAGGGCTACGAGCAGTACTTC. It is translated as CASSPQGYEQYF.

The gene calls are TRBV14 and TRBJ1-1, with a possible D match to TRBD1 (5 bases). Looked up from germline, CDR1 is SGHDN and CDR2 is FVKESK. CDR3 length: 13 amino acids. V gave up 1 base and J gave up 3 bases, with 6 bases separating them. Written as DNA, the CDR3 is TGTGCCAGCAGCCAAGGACAGCACACTGAAGCTTTCTTT. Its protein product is CASSQGQHTEAFF.

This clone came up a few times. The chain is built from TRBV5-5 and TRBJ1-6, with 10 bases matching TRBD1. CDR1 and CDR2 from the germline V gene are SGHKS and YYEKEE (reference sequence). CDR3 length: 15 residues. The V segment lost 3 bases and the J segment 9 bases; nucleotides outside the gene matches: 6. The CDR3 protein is CASSSQTGGFSPLHF. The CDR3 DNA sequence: TGTGCCAGCAGCTCCCAGACAGGGGGCTTTTCACCCCTCCACTTT.

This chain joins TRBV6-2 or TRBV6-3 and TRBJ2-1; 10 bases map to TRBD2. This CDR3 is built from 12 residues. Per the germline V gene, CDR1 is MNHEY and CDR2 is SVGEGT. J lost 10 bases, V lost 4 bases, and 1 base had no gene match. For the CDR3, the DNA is TGTGCCAGCAGTTCGGGACTAGCGGAGCAGTTCTTC. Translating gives CASSSGLAEQFF.